The TCR beta chain described here comes from a study of T cell changes during pregnancy in multiple sclerosis. Profiling relied on immunoSEQ multiplex PCR, and the TCRdb table lists in-frame clones only, not all of them. The table has 41,000 or so clones, 90% seen once. The V end lost 3 bases, the J end lost 5 bases, and 11 bases lay between the germline ends. Germline CDR1 and CDR2: MNHEY and SMNVEV (reference sequence). The CDR3 is 13 amino acids. The J gene is TRBJ2-7, the V gene TRBV27; tentatively, D is TRBD2 (5 bases). This TCR was sampled from a female donor with multiple sclerosis, enrolled in a pregnancy study. This material consisted of CD8+ T cells from peripheral blood mononuclear cells, taken in the third trimester of pregnancy. The DNA for the CDR3 is TGTGCCAGCAGTTTGAGGGTTTCCCACGAGCAGTACTTC. Translated, it gives CASSLRVSHEQYF.